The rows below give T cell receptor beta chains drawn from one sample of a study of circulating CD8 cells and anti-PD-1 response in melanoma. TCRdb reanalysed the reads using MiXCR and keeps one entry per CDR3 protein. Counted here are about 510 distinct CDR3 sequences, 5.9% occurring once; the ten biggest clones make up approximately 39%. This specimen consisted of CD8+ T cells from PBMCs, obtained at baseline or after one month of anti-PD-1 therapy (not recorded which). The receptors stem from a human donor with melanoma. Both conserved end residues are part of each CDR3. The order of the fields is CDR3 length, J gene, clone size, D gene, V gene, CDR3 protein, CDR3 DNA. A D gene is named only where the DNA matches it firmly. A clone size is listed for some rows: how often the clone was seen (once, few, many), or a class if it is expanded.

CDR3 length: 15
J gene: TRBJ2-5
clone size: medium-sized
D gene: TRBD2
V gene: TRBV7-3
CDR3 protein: CASSLSSGIQETQYF
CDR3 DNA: TGTGCCAGCAGCTTATCTAGCGGGATACAAGAGACCCAGTACTTC

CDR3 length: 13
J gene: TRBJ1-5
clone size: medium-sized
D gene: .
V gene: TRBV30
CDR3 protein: CAWSPGANQPQHF
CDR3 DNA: TGTGCCTGGTCCCCAGGGGCCAATCAGCCCCAGCATTTT

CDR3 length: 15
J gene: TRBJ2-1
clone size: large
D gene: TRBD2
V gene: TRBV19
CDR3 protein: CASSMTSGDYNEQFF
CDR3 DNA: TGTGCCAGTAGTATGACTAGCGGGGACTACAATGAGCAGTTCTTC

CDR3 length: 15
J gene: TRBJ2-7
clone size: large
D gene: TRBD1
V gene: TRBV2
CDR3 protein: CASSDGTGSTYEQYF
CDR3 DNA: TGTGCCAGCAGTGACGGGACAGGGAGTACCTACGAGCAGTACTTC

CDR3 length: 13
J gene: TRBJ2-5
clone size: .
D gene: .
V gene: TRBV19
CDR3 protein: CATSGDIKETQYF
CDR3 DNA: TGTGCCACCAGCGGGGACATAAAAGAGACCCAGTACTTC

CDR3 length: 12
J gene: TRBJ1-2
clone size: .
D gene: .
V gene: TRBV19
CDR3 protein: CASRTAATGYTF
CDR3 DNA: TGTGCCAGTAGGACGGCAGCTACGGGCTACACCTTC

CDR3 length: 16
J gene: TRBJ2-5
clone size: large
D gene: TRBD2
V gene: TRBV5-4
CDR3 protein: CASSSLAGGDQETQYF
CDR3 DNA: TGTGCCAGCAGCTCCCTAGCGGGGGGTGACCAAGAGACCCAGTACTTC

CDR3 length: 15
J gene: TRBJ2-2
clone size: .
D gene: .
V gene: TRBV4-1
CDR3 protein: CASSQDRWAAGELFF
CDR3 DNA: TGCGCCAGCAGCCAAGATCGTTGGGCCGCCGGGGAGCTGTTTTTT

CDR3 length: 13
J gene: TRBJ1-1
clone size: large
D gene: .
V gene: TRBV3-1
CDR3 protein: CASSQTGNTEAFF
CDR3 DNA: TGTGCCAGCAGCCAGACAGGGAACACTGAAGCTTTCTTT

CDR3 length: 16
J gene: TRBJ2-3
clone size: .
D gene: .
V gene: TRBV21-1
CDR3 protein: CASSKVPIRGTDTQYF
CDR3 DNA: TGTGCCAGCAGCAAAGTCCCCATTCGTGGCACAGATACGCAGTATTTT

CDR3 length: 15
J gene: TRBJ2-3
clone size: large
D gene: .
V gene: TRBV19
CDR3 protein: CASSFSGASTDTQYF
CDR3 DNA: TGTGCCAGTAGTTTTTCGGGGGCTAGCACAGATACGCAGTATTTT

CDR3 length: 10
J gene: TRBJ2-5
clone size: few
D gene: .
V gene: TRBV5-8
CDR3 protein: CASSSVVGYF
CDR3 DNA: TGTGCCAGCAGCTCCGTGGTGGGGTACTTC

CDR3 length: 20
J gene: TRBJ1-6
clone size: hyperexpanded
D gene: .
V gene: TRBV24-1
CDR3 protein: CATAVPDRQGSLYFGSPLHF
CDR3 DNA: TGTGCCACCGCCGTCCCCGACCGGCAGGGGAGTTTATATTTCGGTTCACCCCTCCACTTT

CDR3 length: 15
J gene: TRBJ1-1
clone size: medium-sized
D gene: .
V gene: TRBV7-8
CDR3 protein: CASSRPTTGDTEAFF
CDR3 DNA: TGTGCCAGCAGCCGACCGACTACGGGGGACACTGAAGCTTTCTTT

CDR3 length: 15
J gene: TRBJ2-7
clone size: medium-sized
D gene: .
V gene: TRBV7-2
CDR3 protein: CASSLSAGALYEQYF
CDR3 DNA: TGTGCCAGCAGCTTATCGGCAGGGGCATTATACGAGCAGTACTTC

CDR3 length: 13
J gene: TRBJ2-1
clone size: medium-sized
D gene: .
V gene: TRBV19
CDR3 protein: CASSPGSYNEQFF
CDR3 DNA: TGTGCCAGTAGTCCAGGCTCTTACAATGAGCAGTTCTTC

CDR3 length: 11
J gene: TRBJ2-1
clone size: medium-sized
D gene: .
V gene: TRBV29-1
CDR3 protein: CSVDEGYEQFF
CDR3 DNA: TGCAGCGTTGATGAGGGGTATGAGCAGTTCTTC

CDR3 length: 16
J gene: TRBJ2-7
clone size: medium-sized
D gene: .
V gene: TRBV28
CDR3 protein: CASSPLDLGVSYEQYF
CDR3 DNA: TGTGCCAGCAGTCCTCTTGACCTGGGGGTTTCCTACGAGCAGTACTTC

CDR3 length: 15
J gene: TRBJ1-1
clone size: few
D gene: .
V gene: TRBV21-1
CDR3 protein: CASSNLQPMNTEAFF
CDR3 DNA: TGTGCCAGCAGCAATCTACAACCGATGAACACTGAAGCTTTCTTT

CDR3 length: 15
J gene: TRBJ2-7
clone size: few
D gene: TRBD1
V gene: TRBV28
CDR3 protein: CASSISGTGGYEQYF
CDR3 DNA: TGTGCCAGCAGCATCTCCGGGACAGGGGGCTACGAGCAGTACTTC

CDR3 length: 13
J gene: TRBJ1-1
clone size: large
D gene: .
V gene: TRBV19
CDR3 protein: CASSFNSNTEAFF
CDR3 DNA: TGTGCCAGTAGTTTTAATTCGAACACTGAAGCTTTCTTT

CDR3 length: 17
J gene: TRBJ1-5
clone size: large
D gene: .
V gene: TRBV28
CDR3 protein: CASSLLNRVVSNQPQHF
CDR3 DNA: TGTGCCAGCAGTTTATTGAACAGGGTGGTTAGTAATCAGCCCCAGCATTTT

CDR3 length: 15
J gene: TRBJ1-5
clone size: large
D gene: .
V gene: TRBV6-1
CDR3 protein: CASSDVTGSNQPQHF
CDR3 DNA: TGTGCCAGCAGTGACGTTACGGGTAGCAATCAGCCCCAGCATTTT

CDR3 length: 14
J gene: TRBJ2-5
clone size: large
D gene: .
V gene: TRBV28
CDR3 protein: CASSPQGLGETQYF
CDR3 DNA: TGTGCCAGCAGTCCCCAGGGGCTAGGGGAGACCCAGTACTTC

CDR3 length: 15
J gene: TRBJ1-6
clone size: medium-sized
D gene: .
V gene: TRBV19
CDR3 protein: CASSIESSYNSPLHF
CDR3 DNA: TGTGCCAGTAGTATTGAGAGCTCCTATAATTCACCCCTCCACTTT

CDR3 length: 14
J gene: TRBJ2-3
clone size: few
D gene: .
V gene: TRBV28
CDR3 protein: CASSFLSGTDTQYF
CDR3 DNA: TGTGCCAGCAGTTTTTTATCAGGGACAGATACGCAGTATTTT

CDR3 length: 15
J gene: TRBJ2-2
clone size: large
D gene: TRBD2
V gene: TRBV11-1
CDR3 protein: CASSPGGWNTGELFF
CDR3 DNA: TGTGCCAGCAGCCCCGGGGGGTGGAACACCGGGGAGCTGTTTTTT

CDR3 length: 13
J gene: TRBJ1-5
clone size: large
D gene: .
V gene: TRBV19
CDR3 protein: CASSLNSNQPQHF
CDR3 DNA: TGTGCCAGTAGCCTTAATAGCAATCAGCCCCAGCATTTT

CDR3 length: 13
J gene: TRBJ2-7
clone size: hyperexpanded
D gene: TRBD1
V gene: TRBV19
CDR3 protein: CASSLTGIYEQYF
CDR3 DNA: TGTGCCAGTAGTTTGACAGGGATCTACGAGCAGTACTTC

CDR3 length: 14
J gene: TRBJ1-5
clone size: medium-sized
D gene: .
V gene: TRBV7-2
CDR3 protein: CASSLGLNNQPQHF
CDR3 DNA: TGTGCCAGCAGCTTAGGGCTTAACAATCAGCCCCAGCATTTT